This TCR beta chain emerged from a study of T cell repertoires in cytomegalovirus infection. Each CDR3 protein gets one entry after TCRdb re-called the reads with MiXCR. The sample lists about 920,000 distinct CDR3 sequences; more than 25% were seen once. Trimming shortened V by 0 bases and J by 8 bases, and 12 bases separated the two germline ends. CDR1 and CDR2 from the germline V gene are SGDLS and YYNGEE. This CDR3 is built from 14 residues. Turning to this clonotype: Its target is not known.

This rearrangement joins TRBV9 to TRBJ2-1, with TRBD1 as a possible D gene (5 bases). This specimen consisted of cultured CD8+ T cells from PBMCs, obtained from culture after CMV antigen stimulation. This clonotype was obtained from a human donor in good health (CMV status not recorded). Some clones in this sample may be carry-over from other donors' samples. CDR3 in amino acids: CASSVAGNLDEQFF. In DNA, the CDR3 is TGTGCCAGCAGCGTAGCAGGGAACTTGGATGAGCAGTTCTTC.